Following are 7 T cell receptor beta chains from one sample sequenced in a study of T cells in Graves' hyperthyroidism and ophthalmopathy. TCR beta CDR3 sequences were amplified from RNA transcripts. Carried out on the TCR CDR3, a first-round RT-PCR used the HTBI primer set. TCRdb independently ran MiXCR on the multiplex PCR reads; one entry per CDR3 protein. The sample carries some 550,000 distinct CDR3 sequences, less than 25% recorded once. Sequencing was carried out using blood. The receptors originated from a man between 18 and 35 years old with Graves' hyperthyroidism.

The V and J genes are TRBV27 and TRBJ2-5; TRBD1 matches at 9 bases. Germline V CDR1 and CDR2: MNHEY, SMNVEV (reference sequence). The V gene end was trimmed by 5 bases and the J gene end by 5 bases; junction bases not matched to a gene: 3. This CDR3 region has 13 residues. CDR3 bases: TGTGCCAGCAGTGCAGGACAGGGGGAGACCCAGTACTTC. Protein: CASSAGQGETQYF.

This clonotype was observed many times. A much more abundant neighbour one base away suggests this may be a read error. This rearrangement joins TRBV6-1 to TRBJ1-2, with D possibly matching TRBD1 (5 bases). This CDR3 has 15 amino acids. The germline V gene encodes CDR1 MNHNS and CDR2 SASEGT. The CDR3 region is CACSSTRDGNYGYTF. The DNA of the CDR3 is TGTGCCTGCAGCTCAACCCGGGACGGGAACTATGGCTACACCTTC.

This clonotype occurred many times. This rearrangement joins TRBV28 to TRBJ1-5; D is unclear. CDR1 is MDHEN, CDR2 SYDVKM, per germline. The CDR3 contains 15 residues. V dropped 6 bases and J dropped 0 bases, with 12 bases sitting between them. This CDR3 reads CASRWEVYSNQPQHF. In nucleotides, the CDR3 is TGTGCCAGCAGGTGGGAGGTATATAGCAATCAGCCCCAGCATTTT.

This clonotype came up a few times. The chain employs TRBV6-5 and TRBJ2-7, with 8 bases fitting TRBD1. The V and J ends lost 2 bases and 5 bases, in that order; junction bases with no gene match: 5. Germline CDR1 is MNHEY and CDR2 is SVGAGI. CDR3 length: 14 residues. For the CDR3, the DNA is TGTGCCAGCAGTTACGTGACAGGGGAGGACGAGCAGTACTTC. Its translation is CASSYVTGEDEQYF.

At least ten counts were recorded for this clonotype. The chain is built from TRBV2 and TRBJ1-5; 7 bases are shared with TRBD1. Germline CDR1 reads SNHLY; CDR2 reads FYNNEI. The CDR3 length is 15 residues. J gave up 1 base and V 6 bases, and 6 bases lay outside the gene matches. CDR3 sequence (DNA): TGTGCCAGCAGACCCGGACAGGCGAGCAATCAGCCCCAGCATTTT. It is translated as CASRPGQASNQPQHF.

V gene TRBV6-4 combines with J gene TRBJ2-7; tentatively, D is TRBD2 (9 bases). Germline V lookup: CDR1 MRHNA, CDR2 SNTAGT. This CDR3 is built from 21 residues. Trimming cost V 4 bases and J 2 bases, with 33 bases left between them. CDR3 loop: CASSGVDRGNSGSRSAYEQYF. The CDR3 nucleotides read TGTGCCAGCAGTGGCGTCGACAGGGGAAATAGCGGGAGCAGGTCGGCCTACGAGCAGTACTTC.

This chain connects TRBV15 to TRBJ1-2; TRBD1 might be the D (5 bases). The CDR3 is 15 residues long. Trimming stripped 1 base from V and 8 bases from J, with 17 bases between. Per the germline V gene, CDR1 is LNHNV and CDR2 is YYDKDF (reference sequence). The CDR3 DNA reads TGTGCCACCAGCAGAGCGTTGCAGGGTGTGGGGGGCTACACCTTC. This sequence encodes CATSRALQGVGGYTF.